This note documents a single T cell receptor beta chain sequence. This clonotype was seen at least ten times. Its antigen target is currently unknown. The input lacks base qualities; no much larger clone sits a single base away. The data belong to a study of T-cell reconstitution after alpha-beta-depleted transplantation in children (dated by TCRdb to about 2016). Regarding the study in general: T-cell immune reconstitution after TCRalphabeta/CD19-depleted allogeneic hematopoietic cell transplantation in children was quantitatively tracked in the study by means of TCR repertoire profiling. The full study reports these points: About two months after transplant, the apparently early recovery of alphabetaT-cell counts reportedly depended on just several hundred clones that had expanded rapidly and came from non-depleted graft cells. The high TCRbeta diversity at day 60 in some patients was ascribed to recipient T cells and intrathymic progenitors that had survived conditioning. Hyperexpanded clone frequencies declined over subsequent months; after one year, T-cell counts and TCRbeta diversity were mostly attributed to newly produced T cells.

From its cysteine to its phenylalanine, the CDR3 spans 16 amino acids. Of all the DNA, just the CDR3 is kept, 48 bases in frame from base 1. CDR1 and CDR2 were assigned from the germline V gene (reference sequence) as PRHDT and FYEKMQ. Trimming accounts for 8 bases at V and 6 bases at J, while the number of junction bases matched to no gene is 12. The sample's treatment or condition label is to be understood as: allogeneic hematopoietic cell transplantation with graft depleted of TCRalphabeta T cells and CD19 B cells. Transplant recipients were children who received TCRalphabeta/CD19-depleted allogeneic hematopoietic cell grafts. To prepare the library, PCR was applied. The sample was run on an Illumina HiSeq 2500. Molecular barcoding was employed in the preparation of TCR libraries, with unique molecular identifiers being used to normalize TCRbeta repertoire quantification. TCRdb reprocessed the public reads (quality trimming at Q25 with fastp, clone calling with MiXCR) and kept in-frame beta chains. Every entry covers one CDR3 protein and lists the most common genes and DNA from its rows. The sample includes 70,000 or so distinct CDR3 sequences, with roughly a tenth observed a single time. The top ten clonotypes cover roughly an eighth of the sample.

This TCR came from a boy younger than 18 with acute myeloid leukemia, due to receive a stem cell transplant. Source: PBMCs, taken before TCRalphabeta/CD19-depleted stem cell transplant. This sequence uses TRBV13 and TRBJ2-1, and TRBD1 aligns with 11 junction nucleotides. Here is the DNA: TGTGCCAGCGACGGGACGGGACAGGGGGTTGGCAATGAGCAGTTCTTC. Translation gives CASDGTGQGVGNEQFF.